Below, 29 T cell receptor beta chains from the same sample are listed, as sequenced in a study of T cell responses to AZD1222 COVID-19 vaccine. Generated by immunoSEQ multiplex PCR, the TCRdb table keeps only in-frame clones and is missing some. The sample shows under 100,000 clones, roughly 90% of them seen only once. The material was peripheral blood, obtained on day 0 of AZD1222 vaccination. The receptors were sampled from an adult in good health.

J is TRBJ2-1 and V is TRBV27; 8 bases are shared with TRBD1. CDR1 MNHEY and CDR2 SMNVEV come from the germline V gene (reference sequence). The CDR3 sequence is 15 residues long. After removal of 2 bases from V and 8 bases from J, the junction contained 8 bases not matched to a gene. The DNA for the CDR3 is TGTGCCAGCAGTTTAAACTCGGGCAGGGGGCATGAGCAGTTCTTC. It encodes CASSLNSGRGHEQFF.

The chain employs TRBV5-4 and TRBJ1-2; the D is unclear. The CDR3 totals 15 residues. Trimming took off 5 bases at V and 4 bases at J, with 18 bases between the two ends. CDR1 and CDR2 from the germline V gene are SGHNT and YYREEE (reference sequence). The CDR3 protein is CASRPTTYIAYGYTF. In DNA form, the CDR3 reads TGTGCCAGCAGACCTACCACTTATATCGCCTATGGCTACACCTTC.

The chain has TRBV12-3 or TRBV12-4 and TRBJ1-1, with TRBD1 as a possible D gene (5 bases). CDR3 size: 12 residues. DNA for the CDR3: TGTGCAACCGGGACGCCGAACACTGAAGCTTTCTTT. It specifies CATGTPNTEAFF.

The rearrangement uses TRBV4-1 and TRBJ1-1; the D gene is possibly TRBD1 (5 bases). The CDR3 consists of 14 residues. Trimming stripped 3 bases from V and 1 base from J, with 9 bases between. Germline CDR1 and CDR2: MGHRA and YSYEKL. CDR3 sequence: CASSHPGKNTEAFF. The CDR3 nucleotides read TGCGCCAGCAGCCATCCAGGGAAGAACACTGAAGCTTTCTTT.

This clone was counted a single time. This rearrangement joins TRBV30 to TRBJ1-1; 7 bases are shared with TRBD1. The trim removed 4 bases at V and 6 bases at J, leaving 8 bases unmatched. The CDR3 is 13 residues long. CDR1 is GTSNPN and CDR2 is SVGIG in the germline V gene (reference sequence). In DNA form, the CDR3 reads TGTGCCTGGAATCCCTCCGGGACAGCTGAAGCTTTCTTT. Amino acid sequence: CAWNPSGTAEAFF.

The V and J genes are TRBV6-5 and TRBJ1-1, with D unresolved. The CDR3 runs 12 residues. Germline V lookup: CDR1 MNHEY, CDR2 SVGAGI. The V and J ends lost 10 bases and 3 bases respectively, with 12 bases between them. Here the CDR3 reads CATNRVYTEAFF. The DNA for the CDR3 is TGTGCCACCAATAGGGTGTACACTGAAGCTTTCTTT.

The J gene is TRBJ1-3, the V gene TRBV9; 9 nucleotides match TRBD1. V trimming: 1 base; J trimming: 0 bases; junction bases outside the gene matches: 8. The CDR3 covers 18 residues. CDR1 SGDLS and CDR2 YYNGEE come from the germline V gene. The CDR3 reads CASSVFPGTGYSGNTIYF. CDR3 nucleotides: TGTGCCAGCAGCGTATTCCCCGGGACAGGGTACTCTGGAAACACCATATATTTT.

The chain recombines TRBV28 with TRBJ1-1, with 12 bases matching TRBD1. CDR1 and CDR2 from the germline V gene are MDHEN and SYDVKM. J was trimmed by 11 bases and V by 4 bases; bases with no gene match: 14. This CDR3 spans 16 amino acids. The CDR3, as DNA: TGTGCCAGCAGTTCAACTGTTGGGGACAGGGGGCTTTGGGCTTTCTTT. Its protein is CASSSTVGDRGLWAFF.

V is TRBV20-1 and J is TRBJ1-1; a weak D match, TRBD1 (6 bases). Trimming stripped 5 bases from V and 6 bases from J, with 10 bases between. Germline values: CDR1 DFQATT, CDR2 SNEGSKA (reference sequence). This CDR3 has 11 residues. The CDR3 nucleotides read TGCAGTGCTCAGAGGGGGGCTGAAGCTTTCTTT. It codes for CSAQRGAEAFF.

This rearrangement joins TRBV3-1 (or the pseudogene TRBV3-2) to TRBJ1-1; possibly TRBD1 for D (6 bases). V lost 6 bases, J lost 11 bases, and 13 bases lay in between. CDR3 length: 11 residues. Germline CDR1 reads LGHDT; CDR2 reads YNNKEL (reference sequence). Here the CDR3 DNA reads TGTGCCAGCAGGAAGGACAGTGGGGCTTTCTTT. Its protein product is CASRKDSGAFF.

This sequence joins TRBV6-5 and TRBJ1-1; 8 positions agree with TRBD1. The CDR3 consists of 16 residues. Germline loops: CDR1 MNHEY, CDR2 SVGAGI. J gave up 4 bases and V 4 bases, and 11 bases lay outside the gene matches. CDR3 residues: CASSSWERTGLTEAFF. In nucleotides, the CDR3 is TGTGCCAGCAGTTCGTGGGAACGGACAGGGCTCACTGAAGCTTTCTTT.

The V call is TRBV6-5, the J call TRBJ1-2, with TRBD1 as a possible D gene (5 bases). Trimming left V 2 bases short and J 8 bases short, with 12 bases between. From germline, CDR1 is MNHEY and CDR2 SVGAGI. This CDR3 is 13 amino acids long. CDR3 DNA: TGTGCCAGCAGTTACGGGGCCCACCGCGGCTACACCTTC. The encoded protein is CASSYGAHRGYTF.

This chain uses TRBV9 with TRBJ2-2; D gene ambiguous. The length of the CDR3 is 12 residues. V lost 3 bases and J 7 bases, leaving 7 bases between the germline ends. Germline V gives CDR1 SGDLS, CDR2 YYNGEE. The CDR3 DNA reads as TGTGCCAGCAGCGCCGCCCTCGGGGAGCTGTTTTTT. Translation gives CASSAALGELFF.

The DNA of the CDR3 is TGTGCCAGCAGCACCCCGACAGGGGGCATGTCCACCGGGGAGCTGTTTTTT. Translated, it gives CASSTPTGGMSTGELFF. V usage is TRBV7-9 and J usage is TRBJ2-2; TRBD1 matches at 10 bases. Germline V CDR1 and CDR2: SEHNR, FQNEAQ (reference sequence). V gave up 5 bases and J gave up 4 bases; unmatched junction bases: 10. This CDR3 is 17 amino acids long.

In its sample, this clone was seen once. The chain couples TRBV18 to TRBJ1-3; D unresolved. V lost 2 bases and J 3 bases, leaving 11 bases between the germline ends. The germline CDR1 and CDR2 sequences are KGHSH and LQKENI. The CDR3 covers 15 residues. In DNA form, the CDR3 reads TGTGCCAGCTCACCATGGAACTTAGGTGGAAACACCATATATTTT. Encoded protein: CASSPWNLGGNTIYF.

The gene calls are TRBV12-5 and TRBJ1-1; unclear D gene. The V and J ends lost 2 bases and 6 bases respectively, with 13 bases between them. The germline V gene encodes CDR1 LGHNT and CDR2 FRNRAP. The CDR3 runs to 14 residues. Here the CDR3 reads CASGLSRQAPEAFF. The DNA for the CDR3 is TGTGCTAGTGGTTTGAGTCGGCAGGCCCCTGAAGCTTTCTTT. The whole variable domain, remainder taken from reference TRBV12-5 and TRBJ1-1, is DARVTQTPRHKVTEMGQEVTMRCQPILGHNTVFWYRQTMMQGLELLAYFRNRAPLDDSGMPKDRFSAEMPDATLATLKIQPSEPRDSAVYFCASGLSRQAPEAFFGQGTRLTVV.

V is TRBV10-1 and J is TRBJ2-3; 8 bases fit TRBD2. The CDR3 consists of 16 residues. Germline loops: CDR1 WNHNN, CDR2 SYGVQD (reference sequence). The J segment lost 6 bases and the V segment lost 6 bases, leaving 14 bases of the junction unmatched. Here the CDR3 reads CASSRTKRGTGDTQYF. CDR3 DNA: TGCGCCAGCAGCCGCACCAAGCGGGGGACCGGCGATACGCAGTATTTT.

This clone appeared a single time. The rearrangement joins TRBV5-6 to TRBJ2-7, with a weak D call TRBD2 (6 bases). Germline lookup yields CDR1 SGHDT and CDR2 YYEEEE. The CDR3 runs to 15 residues. V was cut by 1 base and J by 3 bases, with 14 bases left in between. CDR3 coding DNA: TGTGCCAGCAGCTTGATGGCGGGGCCTCGCTACGAGCAGTACTTC. It encodes CASSLMAGPRYEQYF. Full variable domain (rest looked up from reference TRBV5-6 and TRBJ2-7): DAGVTQSPTHLIKTRGQQVTLRCSPKSGHDTVSWYQQALGQGPQFIFQYYEEEERQRGNFPDRFSGHQFPNYSSELNVNALLLGDSALYLCASSLMAGPRYEQYFGPGTRLTVT.

The chain joins TRBV4-1 to TRBJ2-7; 7 bases are a match to TRBD1. From germline, CDR1 is MGHRA and CDR2 YSYEKL. The length of the CDR3 is 19 residues. Trimming took 0 bases from V and 2 from J; bases not matched to a gene: 16. The CDR3 DNA sequence: TGCGCCAGCAGCCAAGATCCCCGGACAGGCAACCCCTCAACCTACGAGCAGTACTTC. It encodes CASSQDPRTGNPSTYEQYF.

CDR3 in DNA: TGTGCCAGCAGTACATACGTGGGGGCTCGGGAAAAACTGTTTTTT. Its protein is CASSTYVGAREKLFF. The rearrangement joins TRBV5-4 to TRBJ1-4; maybe TRBD1 (6 bases). This CDR3 spans 15 amino acids. Trimming removed 5 bases at V and 8 bases at J, with 19 bases between. Germline V lookup: CDR1 SGHNT, CDR2 YYREEE (reference sequence).

This clone was observed a single time. The V gene is TRBV5-1, the J gene TRBJ1-1; possibly TRBD1 for D (5 bases). The CDR3 spans 15 residues. Germline assignment: CDR1 SGHRS and CDR2 YFSETQ. V was pared by 1 base and J by 1 base, with 11 bases between. This CDR3 is CASSLWGRGNTEAFF. Here the CDR3 DNA reads TGCGCCAGCAGCTTGTGGGGACGGGGGAACACTGAAGCTTTCTTT.

This clone has a handful of counts. This chain joins TRBV6-6 and TRBJ1-1; no definite D call. The germline V gene has CDR1 MNHNY and CDR2 SVGAGI (reference sequence). Deletions cut 6 bases from V and 0 bases from J, with 11 bases between. The CDR3 spans 14 residues. CDR3 loop: CASRATIMNTEAFF. CDR3 DNA: TGTGCCAGCAGAGCGACAATTATGAACACTGAAGCTTTCTTT.

This clone was counted a single time. The chain links TRBV6-4 to TRBJ1-1; D possibly corresponds to TRBD1 (6 bases). The V end was cut by 0 bases, the J end by 12 bases, with 11 bases between. The CDR3 spans 12 residues. Germline CDR1 is MRHNA and CDR2 is SNTAGT. In DNA, the CDR3 is TGTGCCAGCAGTGACTCAGGGGGGTTACCTTTCTTT. Translation gives CASSDSGGLPFF.

The CDR3 nucleotides read TGCAGCGTTGAAAATGGCGGGACAGGGGGACGGACTGAAGCTTTCTTT. Residues: CSVENGGTGGRTEAFF. V and J are TRBV29-1 and TRBJ1-1; TRBD1 agrees at 11 bases. The V gene's germline CDR1 is SQVTM and CDR2 ANQGSEA. V shed 2 bases, J shed 5 bases, and the junction held 10 bases outside the gene matches. The CDR3 has 16 residues.

This chain joins TRBV6-2 or TRBV6-3 and TRBJ2-7, with 9 nucleotides matching TRBD1. Germline values: CDR1 MNHEY, CDR2 SVGEGT. With V trimmed by 2 bases and J by 2 bases, 7 bases remained unmatched. CDR3 length equals 16 residues. CDR3 region: CASSYRGGQGPYEQYF. The CDR3 DNA sequence: TGTGCCAGCAGTTACCGTGGGGGACAGGGCCCCTACGAGCAGTACTTC.

The chain recombines TRBV5-4 with TRBJ2-5; 11 positions match TRBD2. The J segment lost 2 bases and the V segment lost 4 bases, leaving 4 bases of the junction unmatched. CDR3 length equals 15 residues. CDR1 and CDR2 from the germline V gene are SGHNT and YYREEE (reference sequence). Here the CDR3 DNA reads TGTGCCAGCAGCCTAGGGACTAGCGGACAAGAGACCCAGTACTTC. Translation gives CASSLGTSGQETQYF.

This clone was observed once. The chain links TRBV27 to TRBJ2-1; D not resolved. The germline V and J ends were trimmed by 2 bases and 4 bases, with 6 bases remaining between them. Germline CDR1 and CDR2: MNHEY and SMNVEV (reference sequence). This CDR3 is built from 13 residues. The CDR3 spells CASSLDGYNEQFF. Here the CDR3 DNA reads TGTGCCAGCAGTTTAGACGGATACAATGAGCAGTTCTTC.

The chain joins TRBV5-1 to TRBJ2-7; 8 nucleotides match TRBD1. Germline V gene lookup returns CDR1 SGHRS and CDR2 YFSETQ. The CDR3 sequence is 14 residues long. Germline trimming cut 2 bases from V and 4 bases from J; bases unmatched to any gene: 5. CDR3 residues: CASSLDRGSYEQYF. The CDR3 DNA reads as TGCGCCAGCAGCTTAGACAGGGGTAGTTACGAGCAGTACTTC. Drawing the rest from reference TRBV5-1 and TRBJ2-7, the complete variable domain is KAGVTQTPRYLIKTRGQQVTLSCSPISGHRSVSWYQQTPGQGLQFLFEYFSETQRNKGNFPGRFSGRQFSNSRSEMNVSTLELGDSALYLCASSLDRGSYEQYFGPGTRLTVT.

The chain employs TRBV9 and TRBJ2-7; 8 nucleotides match TRBD1. The CDR3 contains 15 residues. V gave up 0 bases and J gave up 0 bases; unmatched junction bases: 2. Per germline, CDR1 SGDLS and CDR2 YYNGEE. The CDR3 DNA reads as TGTGCCAGCAGCGTAGGGACAGGGACCTCCTACGAGCAGTACTTC. Protein sequence: CASSVGTGTSYEQYF.